These 24 T cell receptor beta chains were sequenced from one sample in a study of CD8 T cells in ankylosing spondylitis. TCRdb reprocessed the 5' RACE reads with MiXCR, giving one entry per CDR3 protein. Among just over 350,000 distinct CDR3 sequences listed, more than 20% were seen once. Sample: blood, either unsorted or a sorted T cell fraction (not recorded which). These receptors were obtained from a male donor with ankylosing spondylitis or in good health (not recorded which).

In this sample, this clonotype turned up a few times. The chain carries TRBV12-3 or TRBV12-4 and TRBJ2-7; D remains unclear. The CDR3 length is 12 residues. Trimming left V 2 bases short and J 7 bases short, with 9 bases between. CDR3 protein: CASSLSGWEQYF. DNA of the CDR3: TGTGCCAGCAGTTTATCAGGTTGGGAGCAGTACTTC.

The V call is TRBV4-2, the J call TRBJ2-3; possible D gene TRBD2, 7 bases. Germline assignment: CDR1 LGHNA and CDR2 YNFKEQ. This CDR3 is built from 17 residues. Trimming pared 1 base from V and 5 bases from J, leaving 19 bases between. The CDR3 region is CASSQAAGDTGIDTQYF. Written as DNA, the CDR3 is TGTGCCAGCAGCCAAGCTGCGGGGGACACGGGGATAGATACGCAGTATTTT.

The V and J genes are TRBV5-5 and TRBJ1-6, with D tentatively TRBD1 (5 bases). CDR1 and CDR2 (germline): SGHKS, YYEKEE (reference sequence). V was clipped by 7 bases and J by 13 bases, with 24 bases between them. The CDR3 length is 15 residues. CDR3 residues: CASSPGRGPPGPLHF. As DNA, the CDR3 is TGTGCCAGCTCCCCTGGGAGGGGACCACCTGGGCCCCTCCACTTT. The whole variable domain, remainder taken from reference TRBV5-5 and TRBJ1-6, is DAGVTQSPTHLIKTRGQQVTLRCSPISGHKSVSWYQQVLGQGPQFIFQYYEKEERGRGNFPDRFSARQFPNYSSELNVNALLLGDSALYLCASSPGRGPPGPLHFGNGTRLTVT.

The rearrangement uses TRBV15 and TRBJ2-7; D not certain. The CDR3 extends over 15 amino acids. Germline lookup yields CDR1 LNHNV and CDR2 YYDKDF (reference sequence). The V gene lost 0 bases and the J gene lost 2 bases, with 11 bases spanning the gap. The CDR3 DNA sequence: TGTGCCACCAGCAGAGATCGGACCGATACCTACGAGCAGTACTTC. It codes for CATSRDRTDTYEQYF.

This sequence joins TRBV3-1 and TRBJ2-5, with D uncertain. Germline V lookup: CDR1 LGHDT, CDR2 YNNKEL (reference sequence). The CDR3 runs 12 residues. Trimming pared 6 bases from V and 5 bases from J, leaving 10 bases between. This CDR3 reads CASRGLWETQYF. The CDR3 nucleotides read TGTGCCAGCAGGGGTTTATGGGAGACCCAGTACTTC.

V usage is TRBV4-1 and J usage is TRBJ2-7, with a possible D match to TRBD2 (6 bases). The CDR3 is 13 residues long. Germline V gene lookup returns CDR1 MGHRA and CDR2 YSYEKL. Trimming shortened V by 1 base and J by 7 bases, and 11 bases separated the two germline ends. The CDR3 loop reads CASSQGAGGEQYF. In nucleotides, the CDR3 is TGCGCCAGCAGCCAAGGAGCGGGTGGGGAGCAGTACTTC.

V is TRBV6-4 and J is TRBJ2-3; the D gene is possibly TRBD1 (5 bases). Trimming removed 3 bases at V and 2 bases at J, with 6 bases between. CDR1 and CDR2 from the germline V gene are MRHNA and SNTAGT. CDR3 size: 13 residues. DNA of the CDR3: TGTGCCAGCAGTGAGGACAACACAGATACGCAGTATTTT. Translating gives CASSEDNTDTQYF.

The chain couples TRBV2 to TRBJ2-7, with D hard to call. The CDR3 contains 14 residues. Deletions cut 2 bases from V and 3 bases from J, with 11 bases between. The germline V gene encodes CDR1 SNHLY and CDR2 FYNNEI. The CDR3 protein is CASSERGVLYEQYF. In nucleotides, the CDR3 is TGTGCCAGCAGTGAACGCGGCGTCCTCTACGAGCAGTACTTC. Based on the CDR3 plus reference TRBV2 and TRBJ2-7, the full variable domain is EPEVTQTPSHQVTQMGQEVILRCVPISNHLYFYWYRQILGQKVEFLVSFYNNEISEKSEIFDDQFSVERPDGSNFTLKIRSTKLEDSAMYFCASSERGVLYEQYFGPGTRLTVT.

This chain uses TRBV6-1 with TRBJ2-2, with a possible D match to TRBD2 (5 bases). The CDR3 is 16 amino acids. Trimming stripped 1 base from V and 5 bases from J, with 14 bases between. Germline CDR1 MNHNS, CDR2 SASEGT. DNA for the CDR3: TGTGCCAGCAGTGAAGGCCCCCCGGGGAGTACCGGGGAGCTGTTTTTT. This translates into CASSEGPPGSTGELFF.

This chain uses TRBV10-3 with TRBJ1-2; 7 bases match TRBD1. The V segment lost 6 bases and the J segment 4 bases; nucleotides outside the gene matches: 8. In germline, CDR1 is ENHRY, CDR2 SYGVKD. The CDR3 consists of 14 residues. The DNA of the CDR3 is TGTGCCATCAGGGAGGGACAGTTTTCCTATGGCTACACCTTC. Translating gives CAIREGQFSYGYTF.

CDR3 coding DNA: TGTGCCAGCAGCTTCGATGTTGCGGCCGGGGAGCTGTTTTTT. Amino acid sequence: CASSFDVAAGELFF. The chain couples TRBV7-3 to TRBJ2-2, with D hard to call. The CDR3 is 14 residues long. Germline V gene lookup returns CDR1 SGHTA and CDR2 FQGTGA. V was clipped by 3 bases and J by 6 bases, with 11 bases between them.

V usage is TRBV4-1 and J usage is TRBJ2-1; 9 bases fit TRBD2. The CDR3 is 15 residues long. Trimming at V came to 6 bases and at J to 4 bases, leaving 7 bases not matched to a gene. The germline gives CDR1 MGHRA, CDR2 YSYEKL. CDR3 coding DNA: TGCGCCAGCAGTCATGCGGGGGGGCCGTACAATGAGCAGTTCTTC. It codes for CASSHAGGPYNEQFF.

This clonotype was counted only a few times. CDR3 sequence reads: CASSLLDRVYEQYF. The DNA for the CDR3 is TGTGCCAGCAGTTTACTGGACAGAGTCTACGAGCAGTACTTC. V gene TRBV27 combines with J gene TRBJ2-7, with D possibly being TRBD1 (6 bases). The CDR3 is made up of 14 amino acids. V lost 2 bases and J lost 3, with 11 bases in between. Germline lookup yields CDR1 MNHEY and CDR2 SMNVEV (reference sequence).

V is TRBV6-1 and J is TRBJ2-1; 8 bases agree with TRBD2. With V trimmed by 5 bases and J by 7 bases, 7 bases remained unmatched. The CDR3 runs to 14 residues. The germline V gene encodes CDR1 MNHNS and CDR2 SASEGT. In DNA form, the CDR3 reads TGTGCCAGCAGTACAGCGGGGGCTGGAAATGAGCAGTTCTTC. It translates to CASSTAGAGNEQFF.

V is TRBV6-2 or TRBV6-3 and J is TRBJ2-7; D remains unclear. CDR1 is MNHEY, CDR2 SVGEGT, per germline. The germline V and J ends were trimmed by 2 bases and 4 bases, with 24 bases remaining between them. This CDR3 contains 18 residues. CDR3 loop: CASSYPSAAPITPYEQYF. CDR3 nucleotide sequence: TGTGCCAGCAGTTACCCCTCGGCGGCGCCAATCACCCCTTACGAGCAGTACTTC.

This rearrangement joins TRBV7-9 to TRBJ2-1; D might be TRBD2 (6 bases). Germline CDR1 and CDR2: SEHNR and FQNEAQ (reference sequence). The CDR3 contains 14 residues. V dropped 5 bases and J dropped 10 bases, with 18 bases sitting between them. CDR3 amino acids: CASSPSGGRAEQFF. The CDR3 DNA is TGTGCCAGCAGCCCGAGTGGGGGGAGAGCCGAGCAGTTCTTC. The full variable domain, rest sourced from reference TRBV7-9 and TRBJ2-1, is DTGVSQNPRHKITKRGQNVTFRCDPISEHNRLYWYRQTLGQGPEFLTYFQNEAQLEKSRLLSDRFSAERPKGSFSTLEIQRTEQGDSAMYLCASSPSGGRAEQFFGPGTRLTVL.

This clonotype was observed many times. This sequence joins TRBV9 and TRBJ2-3; D not certain. With 4 bases removed from V and 5 bases from J, the gap between germline ends came to 11 bases. The CDR3 is 13 residues long. Germline V gene data show CDR1 as SGDLS and CDR2 as YYNGEE. The DNA for the CDR3 is TGTGCCAGCAGCTCAAATCTTGGAGATACGCAGTATTTT. Its translation: CASSSNLGDTQYF.

CDR3 in amino acids: CASSLNPDSLSYEQYF. The CDR3 region has the DNA TGTGCCAGCAGCTTAAACCCGGACAGTCTCTCCTACGAGCAGTACTTC. The rearrangement uses TRBV11-2 and TRBJ2-7; D possibly corresponds to TRBD1 (6 bases). V shed 2 bases and J shed 0 bases, with 14 bases lying between them. Germline V lookup: CDR1 SGHAT, CDR2 FQNNGV. The CDR3 spans 16 residues.

This rearrangement joins TRBV20-1 to TRBJ1-5; 9 bases agree with TRBD1. Germline V CDR1 and CDR2: DFQATT, SNEGSKA (reference sequence). V lost 0 bases and J lost 4; bases outside the gene matches: 7. This CDR3 is 16 amino acids long. The CDR3 region is CSARDPGQGFNQPQHF. In DNA, the CDR3 is TGCAGTGCTAGAGATCCGGGACAGGGATTTAATCAGCCCCAGCATTTT.

This clonotype showed up just a few times. The CDR3 coding sequence is TGTGCCAGCAGCTTAGAGGGAGAGGGGCCCTACGAGCAGTACTTC. Encoded protein: CASSLEGEGPYEQYF. This rearrangement joins TRBV7-9 to TRBJ2-7; D is perhaps TRBD1 or TRBD2 (5 bases each). The length of the CDR3 is 15 residues. Trimming cost V 1 base and J 2 bases, with 12 bases left between them. Germline CDR1 is SEHNR and CDR2 is FQNEAQ (reference sequence).

DNA for the CDR3: TGTGCCAGCAGGCTTGGGACAGGCCTCAGCTACGAGCAGTACTTC. Amino acid sequence: CASRLGTGLSYEQYF. V gene TRBV28 combines with J gene TRBJ2-7; 8 positions match TRBD1. V dropped 6 bases and J dropped 3; count of bases not matched to a gene: 10. The CDR3 sequence is 15 residues long. Per germline, CDR1 MDHEN and CDR2 SYDVKM.

The table lists this clonotype with a few counts. The genes are TRBV7-8 and TRBJ2-7, with D unresolved. The CDR3 extends over 15 amino acids. V dropped 5 bases and J dropped 3 bases, with 17 bases sitting between them. Germline assignment: CDR1 SGHVS and CDR2 FQNEAQ. As DNA, the CDR3 is TGTGCCAGCAGCCCCGTCGTTGGAGAGCTCTACGAGCAGTACTTC. Translated, it gives CASSPVVGELYEQYF.

This clonotype was observed a handful of times. The genes are TRBV12-3 or TRBV12-4 and TRBJ2-3; either TRBD1 or TRBD2 may fit D (5 bases each). There are 14 residues in the CDR3. V was cut by 3 bases and J by 5 bases, with 12 bases left in between. The CDR3 bases are TGTGCCAGCAGTTTGGGGGTAGCCTTAGATACGCAGTATTTT. It yields the protein CASSLGVALDTQYF.

There are a few counts of this clonotype. The chain employs TRBV10-3 and TRBJ2-5; D is ambiguous. Germline V CDR1 and CDR2: ENHRY, SYGVKD. There are 14 residues in the CDR3. Trimming shortened V by 2 bases and J by 5 bases, and 12 bases separated the two germline ends. DNA for the CDR3: TGTGCCATCAGTGAGGGAGTAGCATTGGAGACCCAGTACTTC. Its translation is CAISEGVALETQYF.